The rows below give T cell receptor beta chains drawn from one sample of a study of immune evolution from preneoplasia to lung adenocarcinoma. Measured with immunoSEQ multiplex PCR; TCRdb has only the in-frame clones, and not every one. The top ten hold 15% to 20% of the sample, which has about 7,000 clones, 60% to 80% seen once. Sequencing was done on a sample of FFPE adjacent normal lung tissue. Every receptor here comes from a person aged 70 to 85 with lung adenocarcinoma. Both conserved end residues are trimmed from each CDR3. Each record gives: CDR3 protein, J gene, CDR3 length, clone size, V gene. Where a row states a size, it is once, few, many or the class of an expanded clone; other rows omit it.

CDR3: ASRHIRGRGYEQY
J: TRBJ2-7
length: 13
size: .
V: TRBV6-5

CDR3: ASSDGGAGIYEQY
J: TRBJ2-7
length: 13
size: .
V: TRBV6-5

CDR3: ASTTQGRAGRGFF
J: TRBJ2-1
length: 13
size: once
V: TRBV2

CDR3: ASGALGSYEQY
J: TRBJ2-7
length: 11
size: .
V: TRBV2

CDR3: AGGTGYEQY
J: TRBJ2-7
length: 9
size: .
V: TRBV6-6

CDR3: ATSRDRQGARGGYT
J: TRBJ1-2
length: 14
size: .
V: TRBV15

CDR3: ASSFSWTGPTDTQY
J: TRBJ2-3
length: 14
size: .
V: TRBV11-2

CDR3: ASSYTEGYGYT
J: TRBJ1-2
length: 11
size: .
V: TRBV7-2

CDR3: ASSQFVVAGDNEQF
J: TRBJ2-1
length: 14
size: .
V: TRBV4-1

CDR3: ASSPFTTEAF
J: TRBJ1-1
length: 10
size: .
V: TRBV11-2

CDR3: ASSQGIPGGADTGELF
J: TRBJ2-2
length: 16
size: .
V: TRBV4-2

CDR3: ASSLAAGSLETQY
J: TRBJ2-5
length: 13
size: once
V: TRBV7-7

CDR3: ASSPNQGEGTEAF
J: TRBJ1-1
length: 13
size: .
V: TRBV4-2

CDR3: ASSIYRGGYNEQF
J: TRBJ2-1
length: 13
size: .
V: TRBV19

CDR3: ASRQGNTEAF
J: TRBJ1-1
length: 10
size: .
V: TRBV12-2

CDR3: ASSLANQPQH
J: TRBJ1-5
length: 10
size: .
V: TRBV7-8

CDR3: ASSETVSSYEQY
J: TRBJ2-7
length: 12
size: .
V: TRBV2

CDR3: ASIPGQGKGSPLH
J: TRBJ1-6
length: 13
size: .
V: TRBV6-1

CDR3: SVVQGAGNTIY
J: TRBJ1-3
length: 11
size: .
V: TRBV29-1

CDR3: ASTSTGTAGANVLT
J: TRBJ2-6
length: 14
size: once
V: TRBV7-8

CDR3: ASTLRTAAPLH
J: TRBJ1-6
length: 11
size: few
V: TRBV28

CDR3: ASRREGISPLH
J: TRBJ1-6
length: 11
size: .
V: TRBV6-5

CDR3: ASSLGTASTDTQY
J: TRBJ2-3
length: 13
size: .
V: TRBV5-1

CDR3: ASRGQGYNSPLH
J: TRBJ1-6
length: 12
size: once
V: TRBV27

CDR3: ASSVAGSSTDTQY
J: TRBJ2-3
length: 13
size: .
V: TRBV5-4

CDR3: ASSSRDATDTQY
J: TRBJ2-3
length: 12
size: once
V: TRBV7-9

CDR3: ASNGPGGKTQY
J: TRBJ2-5
length: 11
size: .
V: TRBV2

CDR3: ASSAPGQGSSPQH
J: TRBJ1-5
length: 13
size: .
V: TRBV28

CDR3: ASSPRTGPMNTEAF
J: TRBJ1-1
length: 14
size: large
V: TRBV27

CDR3: AISVGQSMNTEAF
J: TRBJ1-1
length: 13
size: .
V: TRBV10-3

CDR3: AISEVISGGTEQF
J: TRBJ2-1
length: 13
size: .
V: TRBV10-3

CDR3: ASSYSGTVNTEAF
J: TRBJ1-1
length: 13
size: .
V: TRBV6-6

CDR3: ASSQGTSGLDTQY
J: TRBJ2-3
length: 13
size: .
V: TRBV5-4

CDR3: ASSLGAGIAEKLF
J: TRBJ1-4
length: 13
size: .
V: TRBV27

CDR3: ASSYDNYGYT
J: TRBJ1-2
length: 10
size: .
V: TRBV7-9

CDR3: ASTRKGEENQPQH
J: TRBJ1-5
length: 13
size: .
V: TRBV6-1

CDR3: ASSPRRQGWYT
J: TRBJ1-2
length: 11
size: .
V: TRBV19

CDR3: ASSVWGTSTDTQY
J: TRBJ2-3
length: 13
size: .
V: TRBV11-2

CDR3: AISESNGNTEAF
J: TRBJ1-1
length: 12
size: .
V: TRBV10-3

CDR3: ASSYVAGGLNEQF
J: TRBJ2-1
length: 13
size: .
V: TRBV6-5

CDR3: ASSSPTERNSPLH
J: TRBJ1-6
length: 13
size: medium-sized
V: TRBV28

CDR3: ASSWDREQETQY
J: TRBJ2-5
length: 12
size: few
V: TRBV6-5